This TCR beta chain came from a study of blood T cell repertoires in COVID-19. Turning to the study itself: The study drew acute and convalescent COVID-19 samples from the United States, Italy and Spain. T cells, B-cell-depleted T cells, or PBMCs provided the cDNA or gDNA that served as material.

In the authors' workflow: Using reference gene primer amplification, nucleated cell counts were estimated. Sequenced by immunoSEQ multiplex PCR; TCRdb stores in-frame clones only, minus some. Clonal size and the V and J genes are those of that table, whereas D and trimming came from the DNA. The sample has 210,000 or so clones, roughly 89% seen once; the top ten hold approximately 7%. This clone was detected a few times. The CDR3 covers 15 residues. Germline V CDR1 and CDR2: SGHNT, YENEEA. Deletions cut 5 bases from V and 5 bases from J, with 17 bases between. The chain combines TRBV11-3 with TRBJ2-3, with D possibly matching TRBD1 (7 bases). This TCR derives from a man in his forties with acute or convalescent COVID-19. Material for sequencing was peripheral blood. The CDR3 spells CASSKPGTAGDTQYF. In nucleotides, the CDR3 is TGTGCCAGCAGCAAACCCGGGACAGCGGGAGATACGCAGTATTTT.